Reported below is one T cell receptor beta chain. Its antigen is unknown. TCRdb re-analysed the reads in MiXCR, keeping a single row per CDR3 protein. Among 200,000 or so distinct CDR3 sequences, about 20% were seen once, and the ten largest hold about 3%. These data belong to a study of T cell repertoires in cytomegalovirus infection. Across the whole study: Public signatures in TCR beta pointed to CMV infection and matching HLA type.

Study observations and caveats: Totalled public TCR beta family frequency picked out people who carried CMV plus the relevant HLA. Within the response measured ex vivo, HLA-C-restricted CMV-specific TCR beta clonotypes were dominant.

This TCR derives from a human donor in good health (CMV status not recorded). Some clones in this sample may be carry-over from other donors' samples. Input material: PBMCs.

This CDR3 reads CASSRGDGPDTQYF. Here the CDR3 DNA reads TGTGCCAGCAGCCGTGGGGACGGGCCAGATACGCAGTATTTT. V is TRBV7-9 and J is TRBJ2-3, with D perhaps being TRBD1 or TRBD2 (5 bases each). The length of the CDR3 is 14 residues. Between the trimmed V and J ends, which lost 5 bases and 4 bases, there was a span of 13 bases. CDR1 SEHNR and CDR2 FQNEAQ come from the germline V gene (reference sequence).